This TCR beta chain was sequenced during a study of shared clonotypes between healthy human individuals. V was shortened by 6 bases and J by 6 bases, with 21 bases between the two germline ends. This CDR3 has 16 residues. Germline CDR1 reads SGHAT; CDR2 reads FQNNGV. Clones were sequenced by immunoSEQ multiplex PCR, and TCRdb holds only the in-frame ones, with some missing. The data contain about 480,000 clones, over 60% of them singletons. Input material: PBMCs. The receptor's source is a woman in her thirties or forties in good health. Some clones in this sample may be carry-over from other donors' samples. The chain uses TRBV11-2 and TRBJ2-1, with D tentatively TRBD1 or TRBD2 (5 bases each). Here the CDR3 reads CASSPGRGLAVNEQFF. The CDR3 DNA reads TGTGCCAGCAGTCCCGGTCGGGGCCTAGCAGTCAATGAGCAGTTCTTC.